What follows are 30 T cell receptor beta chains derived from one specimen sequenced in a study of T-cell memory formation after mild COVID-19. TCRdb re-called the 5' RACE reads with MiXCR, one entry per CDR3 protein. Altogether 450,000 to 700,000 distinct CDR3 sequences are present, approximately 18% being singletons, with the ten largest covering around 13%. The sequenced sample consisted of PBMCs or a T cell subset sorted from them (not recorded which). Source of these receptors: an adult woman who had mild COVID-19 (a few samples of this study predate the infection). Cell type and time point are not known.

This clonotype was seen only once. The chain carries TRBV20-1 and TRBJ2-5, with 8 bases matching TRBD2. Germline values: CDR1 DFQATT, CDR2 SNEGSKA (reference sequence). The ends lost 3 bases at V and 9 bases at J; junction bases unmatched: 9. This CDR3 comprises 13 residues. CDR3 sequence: CSASPREVSAQYF. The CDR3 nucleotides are TGCAGTGCTAGCCCGCGGGAGGTTTCGGCCCAGTACTTC.

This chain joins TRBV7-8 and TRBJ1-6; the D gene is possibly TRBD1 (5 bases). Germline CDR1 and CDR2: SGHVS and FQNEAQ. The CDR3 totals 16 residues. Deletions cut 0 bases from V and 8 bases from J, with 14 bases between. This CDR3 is CASSLAWGGADSPLHF. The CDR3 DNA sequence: TGTGCCAGCAGCTTAGCTTGGGGGGGAGCGGATTCACCCCTCCACTTT.

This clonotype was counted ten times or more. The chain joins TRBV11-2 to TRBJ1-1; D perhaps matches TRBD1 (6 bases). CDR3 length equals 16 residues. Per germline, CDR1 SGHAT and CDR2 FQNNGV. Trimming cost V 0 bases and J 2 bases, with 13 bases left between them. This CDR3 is CASSLDPGQLNTEAFF. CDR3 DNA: TGTGCCAGCAGCTTAGACCCCGGACAGCTAAACACTGAAGCTTTCTTT.

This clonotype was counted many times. The CDR3 loop reads CASSLDGEGNTIYF. The CDR3 DNA reads TGTGCCAGCAGCTTAGATGGGGAAGGGAACACCATATATTTT. The gene calls are TRBV7-6 and TRBJ1-3, with no clear D. The CDR3 totals 14 residues. Germline values: CDR1 SGHVS, CDR2 FNYEAQ. V was trimmed by 1 base and J by 7 bases, leaving 11 bases between them.

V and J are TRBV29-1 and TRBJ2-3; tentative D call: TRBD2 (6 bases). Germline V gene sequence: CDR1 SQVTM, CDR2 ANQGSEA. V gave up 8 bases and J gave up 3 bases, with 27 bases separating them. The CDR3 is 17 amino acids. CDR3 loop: CSIVNYLEAGKTDTQYF. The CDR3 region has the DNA TGCAGCATTGTGAATTATTTAGAGGCGGGGAAGACAGATACGCAGTATTTT.

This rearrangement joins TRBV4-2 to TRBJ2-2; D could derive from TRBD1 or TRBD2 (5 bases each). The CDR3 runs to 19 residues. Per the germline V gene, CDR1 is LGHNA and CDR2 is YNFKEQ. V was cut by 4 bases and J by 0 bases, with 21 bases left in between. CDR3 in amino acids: CASSPVGTRLLANTGELFF. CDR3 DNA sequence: TGTGCCAGCAGCCCTGTCGGGACCCGACTCCTCGCGAACACCGGGGAGCTGTTTTTT.

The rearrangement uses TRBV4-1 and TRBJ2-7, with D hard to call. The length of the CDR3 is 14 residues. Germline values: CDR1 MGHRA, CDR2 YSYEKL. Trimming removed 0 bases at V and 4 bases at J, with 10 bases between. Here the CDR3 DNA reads TGCGCCAGCAGCCAAGATTTGGACCGGTACGAGCAGTACTTC. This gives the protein CASSQDLDRYEQYF.

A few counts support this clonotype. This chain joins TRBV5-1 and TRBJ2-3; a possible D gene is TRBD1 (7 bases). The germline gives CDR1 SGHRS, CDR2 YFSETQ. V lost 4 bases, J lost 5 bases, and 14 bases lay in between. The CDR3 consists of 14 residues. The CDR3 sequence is CASSPGGTEDTQYF. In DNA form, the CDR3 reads TGCGCCAGCAGCCCTGGAGGGACAGAAGATACGCAGTATTTT.

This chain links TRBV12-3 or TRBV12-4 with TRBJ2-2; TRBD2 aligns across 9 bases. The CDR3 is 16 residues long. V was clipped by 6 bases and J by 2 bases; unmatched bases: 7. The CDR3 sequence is CASSFSGGINTGELFF. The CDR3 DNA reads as TGTGCCAGCAGCTTTAGCGGGGGCATTAACACCGGGGAGCTGTTTTTT.

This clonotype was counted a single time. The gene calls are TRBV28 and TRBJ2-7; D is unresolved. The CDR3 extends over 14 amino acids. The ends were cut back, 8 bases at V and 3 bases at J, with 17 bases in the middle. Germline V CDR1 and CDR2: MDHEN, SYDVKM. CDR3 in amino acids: CASLARDSVYEQYF. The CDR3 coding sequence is TGTGCCAGCCTCGCTCGAGACTCAGTCTACGAGCAGTACTTC. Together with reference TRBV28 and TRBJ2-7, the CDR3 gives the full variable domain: DVKVTQSSRYLVKRTGEKVFLECVQDMDHENMFWYRQDPGLGLRLIYFSYDVKMKEKGDIPEGYSVSREKKERFSLILESASTNQTSMYLCASLARDSVYEQYFGPGTRLTVT.

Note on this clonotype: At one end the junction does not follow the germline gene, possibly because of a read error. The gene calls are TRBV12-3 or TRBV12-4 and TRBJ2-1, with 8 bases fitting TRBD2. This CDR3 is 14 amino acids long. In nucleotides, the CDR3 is TGTGCCAGCAGGTTAGCGGGATCCTACAATGAGCAGTTCTTC. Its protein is CASRLAGSYNEQFF.

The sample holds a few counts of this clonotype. CDR3 in DNA: TGTGCCAGCAGCGTAGTGACCAGGGCTGGAGAGACCCAGTACTTC. This gives the protein CASSVVTRAGETQYF. This sequence joins TRBV9 and TRBJ2-5, with D possibly being TRBD1 (5 bases). Germline V lookup: CDR1 SGDLS, CDR2 YYNGEE. This CDR3 has 15 residues. V was trimmed by 0 bases and J by 4 bases, leaving 13 bases between them.

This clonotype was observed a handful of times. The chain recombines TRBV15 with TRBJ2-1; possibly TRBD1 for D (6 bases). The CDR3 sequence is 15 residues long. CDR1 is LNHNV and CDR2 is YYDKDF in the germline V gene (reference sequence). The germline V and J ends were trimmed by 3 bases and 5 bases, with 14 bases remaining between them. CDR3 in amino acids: CATSSDRDIDNEQFF. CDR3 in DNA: TGTGCCACCAGCAGTGACCGGGACATCGACAATGAGCAGTTCTTC.

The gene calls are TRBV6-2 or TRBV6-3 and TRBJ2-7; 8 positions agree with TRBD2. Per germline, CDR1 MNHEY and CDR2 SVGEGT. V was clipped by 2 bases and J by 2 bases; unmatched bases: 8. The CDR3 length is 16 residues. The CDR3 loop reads CASSYRISGAAYEQYF. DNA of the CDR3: TGTGCCAGCAGTTACCGGATTAGCGGGGCCGCCTACGAGCAGTACTTC.

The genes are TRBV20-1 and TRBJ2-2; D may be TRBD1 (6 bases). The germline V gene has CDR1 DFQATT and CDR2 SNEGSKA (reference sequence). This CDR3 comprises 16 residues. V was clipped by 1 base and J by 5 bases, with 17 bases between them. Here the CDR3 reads CSARAIQGSITGELFF. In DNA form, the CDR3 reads TGCAGTGCTAGAGCAATCCAGGGGTCGATAACCGGGGAGCTGTTTTTT.

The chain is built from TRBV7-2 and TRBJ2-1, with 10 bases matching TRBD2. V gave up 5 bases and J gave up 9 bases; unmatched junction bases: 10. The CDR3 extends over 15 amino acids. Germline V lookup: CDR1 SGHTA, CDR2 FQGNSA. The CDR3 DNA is TGTGCCAGCAGCACCTATCGGACTAGCGGAGCTGAGCAGTTCTTC. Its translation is CASSTYRTSGAEQFF.

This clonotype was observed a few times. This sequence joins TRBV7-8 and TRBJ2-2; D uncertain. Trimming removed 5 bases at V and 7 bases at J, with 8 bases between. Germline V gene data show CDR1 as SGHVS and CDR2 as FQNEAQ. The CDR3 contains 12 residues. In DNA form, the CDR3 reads TGTGCCAGCAGCCGGTCTAACGGGGAGCTGTTTTTT. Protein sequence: CASSRSNGELFF.

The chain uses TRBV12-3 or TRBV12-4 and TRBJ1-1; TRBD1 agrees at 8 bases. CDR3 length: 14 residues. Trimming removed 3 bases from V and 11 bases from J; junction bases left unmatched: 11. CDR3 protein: CASSFGLGQVPAFF. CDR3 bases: TGTGCCAGCAGTTTTGGTTTGGGACAGGTACCCGCTTTCTTT.

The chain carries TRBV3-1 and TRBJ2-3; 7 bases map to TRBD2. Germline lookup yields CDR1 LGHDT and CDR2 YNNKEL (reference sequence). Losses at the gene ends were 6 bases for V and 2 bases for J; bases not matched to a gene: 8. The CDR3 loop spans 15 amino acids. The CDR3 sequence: CASSDPSGDTDTQYF. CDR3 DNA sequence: TGTGCCAGCAGTGATCCCAGCGGGGACACAGATACGCAGTATTTT.

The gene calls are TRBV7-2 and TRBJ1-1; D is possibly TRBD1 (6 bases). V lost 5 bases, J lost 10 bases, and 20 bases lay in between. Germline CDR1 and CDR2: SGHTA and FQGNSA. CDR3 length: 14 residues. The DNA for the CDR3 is TGTGCCAGCAGCCAGGAACAGGGCGAGGAGAGAGCTTTCTTT. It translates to CASSQEQGEERAFF.

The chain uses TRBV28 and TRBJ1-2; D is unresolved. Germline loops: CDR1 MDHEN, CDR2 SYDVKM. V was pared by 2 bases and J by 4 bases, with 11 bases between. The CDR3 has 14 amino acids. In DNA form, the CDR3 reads TGTGCCAGCAGTTTAGCCATCGATAGCTATGGCTACACCTTC. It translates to CASSLAIDSYGYTF.

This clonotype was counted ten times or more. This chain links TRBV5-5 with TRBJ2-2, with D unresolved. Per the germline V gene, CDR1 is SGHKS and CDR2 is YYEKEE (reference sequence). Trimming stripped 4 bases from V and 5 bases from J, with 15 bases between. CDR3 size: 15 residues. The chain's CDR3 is CASSADGEETGELFF. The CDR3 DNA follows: TGTGCCAGCAGCGCCGACGGAGAGGAAACCGGGGAGCTGTTTTTT.

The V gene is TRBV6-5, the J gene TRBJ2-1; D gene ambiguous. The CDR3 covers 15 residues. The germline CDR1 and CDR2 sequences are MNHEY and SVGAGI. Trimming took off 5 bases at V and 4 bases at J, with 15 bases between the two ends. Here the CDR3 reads CASSETESLYNEQFF. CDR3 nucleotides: TGTGCCAGCAGTGAAACAGAGTCCTTGTACAATGAGCAGTTCTTC.

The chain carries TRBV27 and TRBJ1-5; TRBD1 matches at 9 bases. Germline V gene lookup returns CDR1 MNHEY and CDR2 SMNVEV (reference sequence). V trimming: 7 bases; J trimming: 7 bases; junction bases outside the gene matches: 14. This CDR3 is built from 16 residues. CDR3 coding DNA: TGTGCCAGCAAACCTTTCGGGACAGGGACTCGACAGCCCCAGCATTTT. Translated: CASKPFGTGTRQPQHF.

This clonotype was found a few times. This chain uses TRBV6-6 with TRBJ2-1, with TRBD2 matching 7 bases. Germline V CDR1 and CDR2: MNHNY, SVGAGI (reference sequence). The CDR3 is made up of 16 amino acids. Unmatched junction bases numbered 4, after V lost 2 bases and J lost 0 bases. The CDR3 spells CASSYNPGGSYNEQFF. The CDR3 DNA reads TGTGCCAGCAGTTACAACCCGGGGGGCTCCTACAATGAGCAGTTCTTC.

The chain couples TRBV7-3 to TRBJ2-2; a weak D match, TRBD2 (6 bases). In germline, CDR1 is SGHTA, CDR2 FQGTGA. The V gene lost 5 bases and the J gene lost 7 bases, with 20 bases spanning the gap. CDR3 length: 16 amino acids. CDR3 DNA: TGTGCCAGCAGCCCCCAAGGTCGGGAGAGGGACGGGGAGCTGTTTTTT. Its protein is CASSPQGRERDGELFF.

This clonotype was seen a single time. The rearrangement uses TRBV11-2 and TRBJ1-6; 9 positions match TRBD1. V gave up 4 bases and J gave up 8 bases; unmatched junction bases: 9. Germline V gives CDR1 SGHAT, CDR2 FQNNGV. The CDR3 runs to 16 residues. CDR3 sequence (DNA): TGTGCCAGCAGCTACCAGGACAGGGGCGCTGATTCACCCCTCCACTTT. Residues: CASSYQDRGADSPLHF.

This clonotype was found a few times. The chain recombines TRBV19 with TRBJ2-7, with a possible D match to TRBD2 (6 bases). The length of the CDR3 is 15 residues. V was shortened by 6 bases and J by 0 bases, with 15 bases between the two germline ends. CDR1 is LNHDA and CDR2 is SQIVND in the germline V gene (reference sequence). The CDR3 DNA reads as TGTGCCAGTAGACCAGCTAGCGTGAGCTCCTACGAGCAGTACTTC. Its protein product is CASRPASVSSYEQYF.

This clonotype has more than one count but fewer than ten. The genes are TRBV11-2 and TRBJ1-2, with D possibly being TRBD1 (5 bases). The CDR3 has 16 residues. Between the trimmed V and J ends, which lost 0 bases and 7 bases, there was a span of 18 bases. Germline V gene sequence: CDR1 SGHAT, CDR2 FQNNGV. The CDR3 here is CASSLDDLTATLGYTF. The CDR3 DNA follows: TGTGCCAGCAGCTTAGATGATCTGACAGCTACCCTTGGCTACACCTTC. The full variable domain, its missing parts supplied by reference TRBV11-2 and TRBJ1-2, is EAGVAQSPRYKIIEKRQSVAFWCNPISGHATLYWYQQILGQGPKLLIQFQNNGVVDDSQLPKDRFSAERLKGVDSTLKIQPAKLEDSAVYLCASSLDDLTATLGYTFGSGTRLTVV.

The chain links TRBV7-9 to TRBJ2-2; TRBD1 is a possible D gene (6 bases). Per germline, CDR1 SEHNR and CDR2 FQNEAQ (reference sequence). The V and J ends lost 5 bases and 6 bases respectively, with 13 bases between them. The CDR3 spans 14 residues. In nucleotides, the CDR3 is TGTGCCAGCAGCCCTACAGGGATACCCGGGGAGCTGTTTTTT. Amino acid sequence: CASSPTGIPGELFF.